This TCR beta chain was sequenced for a study of PD-1 blockade in classical Hodgkin lymphoma. Looking at the study overall: Intravenous nivolumab at 3 mg/kg was given to patients every 2 weeks. Findings and caveats of the study: Whatever underlies the repertoire differences (possibly disease activity or prior therapy) remains undefined. As was reported, newly diagnosed patients showed lower baseline TCR diversity than healthy donors did.

The CDR3 is 13 residues long. Per the germline V gene, CDR1 is SGDLS and CDR2 is YYNGEE. V lost 0 bases and J 4 bases, leaving 5 bases between the germline ends. Clones were sequenced by immunoSEQ multiplex PCR, and TCRdb holds only the in-frame ones, with some missing. The profile shows about 66,000 clones, 71% of them singletons. About this clone: Its antigen is unknown.

Every patient was affected by relapse after autologous stem cell transplantation, while exposure to brentuximab vedotin was not uniform. J is TRBJ1-5 and V is TRBV9; no clear D. Sequencing was performed on peripheral blood mononuclear cells (PBMCs), taken before the second cycle of nivolumab. The TCR sequence derives from a human donor with classical Hodgkin lymphoma. The CDR3 nucleotides are TGTGCCAGCAGCGTAGCCGGTAATCAGCCCCAGCATTTT. As protein: CASSVAGNQPQHF. The complete variable domain, with remaining parts taken from reference TRBV9 and TRBJ1-5, reads DSGVTQTPKHLITATGQRVTLRCSPRSGDLSVYWYQQSLDQGLQFLIQYYNGEERAKGNILERFSAQQFPDLHSELNLSSLELGDSALYFCASSVAGNQPQHFGDGTRLSIL.